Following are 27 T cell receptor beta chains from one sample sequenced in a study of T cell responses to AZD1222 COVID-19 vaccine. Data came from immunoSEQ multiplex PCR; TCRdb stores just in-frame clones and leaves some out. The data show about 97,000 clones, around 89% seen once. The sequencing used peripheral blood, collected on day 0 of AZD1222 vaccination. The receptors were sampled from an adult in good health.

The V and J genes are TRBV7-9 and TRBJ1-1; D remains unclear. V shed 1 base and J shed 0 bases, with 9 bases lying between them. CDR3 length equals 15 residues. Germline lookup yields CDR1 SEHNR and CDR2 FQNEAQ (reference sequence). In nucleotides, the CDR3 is TGTGCCAGCAGCTTAGGGGCCATTCTGAACACTGAAGCTTTCTTT. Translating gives CASSLGAILNTEAFF.

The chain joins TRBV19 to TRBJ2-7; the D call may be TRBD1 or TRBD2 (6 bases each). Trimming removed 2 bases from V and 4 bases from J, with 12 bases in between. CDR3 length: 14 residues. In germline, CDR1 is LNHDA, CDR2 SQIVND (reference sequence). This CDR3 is CASSIMGGLYEQYF. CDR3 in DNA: TGTGCCAGTAGTATAATGGGGGGCTTGTACGAGCAGTACTTC.

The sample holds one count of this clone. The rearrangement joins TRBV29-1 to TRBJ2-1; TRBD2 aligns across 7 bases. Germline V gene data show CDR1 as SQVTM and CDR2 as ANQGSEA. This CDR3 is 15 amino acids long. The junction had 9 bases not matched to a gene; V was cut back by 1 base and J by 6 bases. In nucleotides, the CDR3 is TGCAGCGTTGAAGTTTCACTAGCGCCTTTCAATGAGCAGTTCTTC. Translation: CSVEVSLAPFNEQFF.

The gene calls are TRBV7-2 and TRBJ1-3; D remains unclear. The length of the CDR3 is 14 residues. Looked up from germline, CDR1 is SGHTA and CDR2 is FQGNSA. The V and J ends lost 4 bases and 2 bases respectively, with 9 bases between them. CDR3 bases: TGTGCCAGCAGCTCCCCGACGCCTGGAAACACCATATATTTT. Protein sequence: CASSSPTPGNTIYF.

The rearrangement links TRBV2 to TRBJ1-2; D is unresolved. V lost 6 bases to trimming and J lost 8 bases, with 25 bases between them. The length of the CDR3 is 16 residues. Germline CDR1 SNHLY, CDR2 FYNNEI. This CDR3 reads CASRAHFSGELVGYTF. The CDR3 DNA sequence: TGTGCCAGCAGAGCCCATTTTTCGGGTGAATTAGTGGGCTACACCTTC.

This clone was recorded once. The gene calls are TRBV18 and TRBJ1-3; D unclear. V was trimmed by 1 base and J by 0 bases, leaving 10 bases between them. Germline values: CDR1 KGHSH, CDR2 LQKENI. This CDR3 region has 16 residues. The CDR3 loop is CASSPRSVDSGNTIYF. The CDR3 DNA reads TGTGCCAGCTCACCACGGTCTGTTGACTCTGGAAACACCATATATTTT.

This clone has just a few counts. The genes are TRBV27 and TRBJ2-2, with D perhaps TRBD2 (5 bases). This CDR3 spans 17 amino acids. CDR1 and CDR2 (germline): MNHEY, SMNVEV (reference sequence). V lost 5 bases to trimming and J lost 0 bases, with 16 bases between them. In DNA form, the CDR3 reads TGTGCCAGCAGTAGACCCGGCGGGTCCGCGAACACCGGGGAGCTGTTTTTT. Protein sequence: CASSRPGGSANTGELFF.

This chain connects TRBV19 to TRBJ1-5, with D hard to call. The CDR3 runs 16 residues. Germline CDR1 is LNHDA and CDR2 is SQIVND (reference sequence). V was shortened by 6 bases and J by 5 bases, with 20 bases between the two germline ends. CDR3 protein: CASSPALGLGDQPQHF. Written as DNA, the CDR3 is TGTGCCAGTAGCCCAGCACTGGGTCTGGGAGATCAGCCCCAGCATTTT.

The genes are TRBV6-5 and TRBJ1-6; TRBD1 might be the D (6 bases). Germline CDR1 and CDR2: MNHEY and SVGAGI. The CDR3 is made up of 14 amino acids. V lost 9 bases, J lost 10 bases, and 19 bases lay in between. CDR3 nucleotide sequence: TGTGCCAGTCAAAGGGGGGGGTTAGAATCACCCCTCCACTTT. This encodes CASQRGGLESPLHF.

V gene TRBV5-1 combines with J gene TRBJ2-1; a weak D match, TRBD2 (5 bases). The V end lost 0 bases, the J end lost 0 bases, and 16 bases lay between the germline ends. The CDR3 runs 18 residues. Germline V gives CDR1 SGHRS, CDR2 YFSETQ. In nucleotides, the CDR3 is TGCGCCAGCAGCTTGGAGGGCCCTGGACTTAGCTCCTACAATGAGCAGTTCTTC. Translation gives CASSLEGPGLSSYNEQFF.

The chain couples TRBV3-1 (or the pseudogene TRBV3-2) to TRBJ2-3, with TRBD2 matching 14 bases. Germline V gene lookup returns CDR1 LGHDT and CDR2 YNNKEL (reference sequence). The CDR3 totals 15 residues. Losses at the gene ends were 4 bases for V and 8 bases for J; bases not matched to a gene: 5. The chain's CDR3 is CASSPGGTSGGTQYF. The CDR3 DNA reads TGTGCCAGCAGCCCAGGGGGGACTAGCGGGGGTACGCAGTATTTT.

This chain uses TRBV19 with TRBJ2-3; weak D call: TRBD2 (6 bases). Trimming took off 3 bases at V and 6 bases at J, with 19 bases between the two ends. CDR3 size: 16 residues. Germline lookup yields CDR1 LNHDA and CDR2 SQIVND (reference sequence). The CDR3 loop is CASSIERASSGDTQYF. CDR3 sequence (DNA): TGTGCCAGTAGTATCGAGCGGGCATCCTCGGGGGATACGCAGTATTTT.

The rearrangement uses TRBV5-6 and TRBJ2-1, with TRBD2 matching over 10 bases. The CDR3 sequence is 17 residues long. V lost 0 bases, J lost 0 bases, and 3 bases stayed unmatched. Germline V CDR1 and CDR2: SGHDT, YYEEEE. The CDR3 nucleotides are TGTGCCAGCAGCTTGGGGCTAGCGGGGGCCTCCTACAATGAGCAGTTCTTC. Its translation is CASSLGLAGASYNEQFF.

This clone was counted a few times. The CDR3 DNA is TGCAGCGTTGAAGATATCCGCTACAATGAGCAGTTCTTC. Translating it yields CSVEDIRYNEQFF. V gene TRBV29-1 combines with J gene TRBJ2-1; D unclear. V shed 0 bases and J shed 3 bases, with 6 bases lying between them. This CDR3 spans 13 amino acids. Germline V gene sequence: CDR1 SQVTM, CDR2 ANQGSEA.

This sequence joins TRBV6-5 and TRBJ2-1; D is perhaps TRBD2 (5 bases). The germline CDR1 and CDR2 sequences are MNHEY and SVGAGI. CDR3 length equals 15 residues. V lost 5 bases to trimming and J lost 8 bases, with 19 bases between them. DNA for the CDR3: TGTGCCAGCAGTCCCCAAGTAAGAGGAGGCGATGAGCAGTTCTTC. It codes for CASSPQVRGGDEQFF.

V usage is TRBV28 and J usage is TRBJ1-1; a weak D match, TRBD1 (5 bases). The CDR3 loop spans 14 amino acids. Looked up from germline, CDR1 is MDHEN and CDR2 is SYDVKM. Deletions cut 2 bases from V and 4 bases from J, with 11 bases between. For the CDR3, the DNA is TGTGCCAGCAGTTTACCAGGGAGGAGCACTGAAGCTTTCTTT. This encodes CASSLPGRSTEAFF.

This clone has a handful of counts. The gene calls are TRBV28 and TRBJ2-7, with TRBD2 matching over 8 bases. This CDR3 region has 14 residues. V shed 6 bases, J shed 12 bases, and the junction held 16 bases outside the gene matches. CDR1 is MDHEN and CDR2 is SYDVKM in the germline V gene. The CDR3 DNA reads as TGTGCCAGCAGCCCGTCCAACGGGAGCGGGAGCTCGTACTTC. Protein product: CASSPSNGSGSSYF.

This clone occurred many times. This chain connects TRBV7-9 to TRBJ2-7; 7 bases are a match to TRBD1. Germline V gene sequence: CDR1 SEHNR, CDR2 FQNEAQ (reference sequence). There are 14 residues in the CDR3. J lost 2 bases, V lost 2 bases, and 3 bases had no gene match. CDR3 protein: CASSLTGVTYEQYF. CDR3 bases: TGTGCCAGCAGCTTAACAGGGGTGACCTACGAGCAGTACTTC.

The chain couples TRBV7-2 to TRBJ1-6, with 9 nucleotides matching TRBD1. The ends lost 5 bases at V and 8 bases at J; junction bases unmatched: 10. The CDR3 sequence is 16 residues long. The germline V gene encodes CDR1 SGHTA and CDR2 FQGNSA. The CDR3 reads CASSPESGQGYSPLHF. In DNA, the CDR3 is TGTGCCAGCAGCCCAGAATCGGGACAGGGTTATTCACCCCTCCACTTT.

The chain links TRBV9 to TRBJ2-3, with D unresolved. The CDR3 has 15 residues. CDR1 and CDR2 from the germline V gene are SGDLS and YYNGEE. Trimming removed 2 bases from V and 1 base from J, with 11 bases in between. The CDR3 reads CASSVSIAGTDTQYF. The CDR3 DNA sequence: TGTGCCAGCAGCGTCTCTATCGCGGGCACAGATACGCAGTATTTT.

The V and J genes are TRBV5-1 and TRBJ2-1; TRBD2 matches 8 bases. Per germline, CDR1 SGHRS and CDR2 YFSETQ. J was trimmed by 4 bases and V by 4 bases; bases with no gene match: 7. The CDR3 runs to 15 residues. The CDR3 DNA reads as TGCGCCAGCAGCCCGATAGCGGGATCTTACAATGAGCAGTTCTTC. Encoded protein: CASSPIAGSYNEQFF.

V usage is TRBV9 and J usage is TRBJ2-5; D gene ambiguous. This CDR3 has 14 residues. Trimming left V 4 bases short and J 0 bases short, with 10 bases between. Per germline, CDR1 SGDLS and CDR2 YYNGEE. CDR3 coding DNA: TGTGCCAGCAGCCCCACCGGGTACCAAGAGACCCAGTACTTC. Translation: CASSPTGYQETQYF.

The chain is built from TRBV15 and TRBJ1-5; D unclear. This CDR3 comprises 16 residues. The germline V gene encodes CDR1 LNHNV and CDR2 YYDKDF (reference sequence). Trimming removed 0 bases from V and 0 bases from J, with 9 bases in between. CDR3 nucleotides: TGTGCCACCAGCAGAGAATTTGACTATAGCAATCAGCCCCAGCATTTT. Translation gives CATSREFDYSNQPQHF.

CDR3 in DNA: TGTGCCAGCAGCCAGGGGACATCATACGAGCAGTACTTC. Encoded protein: CASSQGTSYEQYF. This sequence joins TRBV11-3 and TRBJ2-7; weak D call: TRBD1 (6 bases). This CDR3 region has 13 residues. Germline V gene sequence: CDR1 SGHNT, CDR2 YENEEA. V gave up 5 bases and J gave up 4 bases, with 12 bases separating them.

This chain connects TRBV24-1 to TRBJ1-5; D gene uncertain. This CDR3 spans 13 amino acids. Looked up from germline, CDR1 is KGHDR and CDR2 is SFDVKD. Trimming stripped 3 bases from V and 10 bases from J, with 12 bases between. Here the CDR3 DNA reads TGTGCCACCAGTGATGTGGGGTCGCGCCCCCAGCATTTT. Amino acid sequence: CATSDVGSRPQHF.

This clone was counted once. CDR3 nucleotides: TGTGCCAGCAGCTTATCTGGCCCTGGGGGTGAGCAGTTCTTC. Its translation is CASSLSGPGGEQFF. The chain links TRBV7-2 to TRBJ2-1; either TRBD1 or TRBD2 may supply D (5 bases each). V was shortened by 2 bases and J by 9 bases, with 14 bases between the two germline ends. CDR3 length: 14 amino acids. CDR1 SGHTA and CDR2 FQGNSA come from the germline V gene.

This CDR3 reads CASSLVRVEVFEQFF. The CDR3, as DNA: TGTGCCAGCAGCTTGGTGAGGGTTGAGGTTTTTGAGCAGTTCTTC. The chain couples TRBV7-9 to TRBJ2-1, with D possibly matching TRBD2 (5 bases). The CDR3 runs 15 residues. With 3 bases removed from V and 9 bases from J, the gap between germline ends came to 18 bases. Germline CDR1 reads SEHNR; CDR2 reads FQNEAQ (reference sequence).